Detailed here is one T cell receptor beta chain. Its specificity is unknown. The CDR3 spans 12 residues. The ends were cut back, 2 bases at V and 6 bases at J, with 7 bases in the middle. Germline lookup yields CDR1 MDHEN and CDR2 SYDVKM. The repertoire was sequenced with immunoSEQ multiplex PCR; TCRdb's copy has only in-frame clones and lacks some. The sample carries about 97,000 clones, roughly 89% recorded once. This sample was included in a study of graft-versus-host responses after intestinal transplantation. This chain connects TRBV28 to TRBJ1-2; D gene uncertain. Sequencing used unstimulated CD4+ T cells sorted from spleen or lymph node cells, obtained before transplant. This clonotype was obtained from a human donor who was the organ donor for an intestinal transplant. CDR3 region: CASSLMSHGYTF. The DNA for the CDR3 is TGTGCCAGCAGTTTAATGAGCCATGGCTACACCTTC.